This entry concerns a single T cell receptor beta chain. Its antigen remains unidentified. This specimen belongs to a study of cytomegalovirus exposure and HLA in healthy donors. Study information: The use of the same platform for the roughly 120 validation repertoires and the 600 to 700 first-cohort repertoires was reported by a later analysis. Study-level points and caveats: Researchers catalogued 164 TCR beta chains as cytomegalovirus-associated. Both high specificity and high sensitivity reportedly marked the classifier's diagnosis of cytomegalovirus status.

Generated by immunoSEQ multiplex PCR, the TCRdb table keeps only in-frame clones and is missing some. The repertoire has about 260,000 clones, 90% of them found once; the top ten carry 3.1%. This receptor was obtained from a woman younger than 45 in good health and CMV-seronegative. The sequencing sample was made of PBMCs.

CDR3 sequence: CASKELAGGTGELFF. Written as DNA, the CDR3 is TGTGCCAGCAAGGAACTAGCGGGAGGAACCGGGGAGCTGTTTTTT. This chain links TRBV2 with TRBJ2-2; TRBD2 matches 12 bases. The trim removed 7 bases at V and 5 bases at J, leaving 5 bases unmatched. The germline CDR1 and CDR2 sequences are SNHLY and FYNNEI. The CDR3 runs to 15 residues.